This T cell receptor (beta chain) was obtained from a study of T cell changes during pregnancy in multiple sclerosis. This clone appeared once. CDR1 and CDR2 from the germline V gene are SGDLS and YYNGEE. This CDR3 contains 16 residues. Trimming cost V 0 bases and J 6 bases; bases outside gene matches: 8. Clones were read by immunoSEQ multiplex PCR, and TCRdb kept only the in-frame ones, dropping some. The sample records about 49,000 clones, about 91% being singletons. The V call is TRBV9, the J call TRBJ2-2, with 7 bases aligning to TRBD2. The source was peripheral blood, collected after pregnancy. The TCR sequence derives from a female donor with multiple sclerosis, enrolled in a pregnancy study. Here the CDR3 reads CASSVAPGLVAGELFF. The CDR3 bases are TGTGCCAGCAGCGTAGCTCCCGGACTAGTGGCCGGGGAGCTGTTTTTT. Full variable domain (outside the CDR3, taken from reference TRBV9 and TRBJ2-2): DSGVTQTPKHLITATGQRVTLRCSPRSGDLSVYWYQQSLDQGLQFLIQYYNGEERAKGNILERFSAQQFPDLHSELNLSSLELGDSALYFCASSVAPGLVAGELFFGEGSRLTVL.